Below, 6 T cell receptor beta chains from the same sample are listed, as sequenced in a study of CXCR3-negative and CXCR3-positive naive CD8 T cells. Preparation of TRB cDNA libraries relied on 5' RACE carrying UMI labels. Following a re-call of the 5' RACE reads, TCRdb has one entry per CDR3 protein and lacks DNA. In total, the table holds more than 35,000 distinct CDR3 sequences. Sequencing input: memory CD8+ T cells from blood. These receptors were collected from a human donor in good health. Some clones in this sample may be carry-over from other donors' samples.

This chain links TRBV28 with TRBJ2-1; no DNA is available, so the TRBD1 call from TCRdb remains unchecked. CDR3 length: 15 amino acids. Germline CDR1 MDHEN, CDR2 SYDVKM. The CDR3 region is CASRAGTPRKDEQFF. Filled out from reference TRBV28 and TRBJ2-1, the complete variable domain reads DVKVTQSSRYLVKRTGEKVFLECVQDMDHENMFWYRQDPGLGLRLIYFSYDVKMKEKGDIPEGYSVSREKKERFSLILESASTNQTSMYLCASRAGTPRKDEQFFGPGTRLTVL.

The chain links TRBV9 to TRBJ2-1. There are 12 residues in the CDR3. Germline V lookup: CDR1 SGDLS, CDR2 YYNGEE. The CDR3 loop is CASRGSYNEQFF.

CDR3 sequence: CASSITGGGTEAFF. This sequence joins TRBV19 and TRBJ1-1; TCRdb's assignment of TRBD1 cannot be checked, as there is no DNA. Germline V gene data show CDR1 as LNHDA and CDR2 as SQIVND (reference sequence). The CDR3 is 14 amino acids.

V gene TRBV3-1 combines with J gene TRBJ2-3; TCRdb lists TRBD2, though no DNA is available to test this call. This CDR3 spans 14 amino acids. Germline CDR1 reads LGHDT; CDR2 reads YNNKEL (reference sequence). CDR3: CASSQIAGADTQYF.

The CDR3 loop reads CASSLAGSSREQYF. The chain joins TRBV11-1 to TRBJ2-7; TCRdb proposes TRBD2, but this gene call is untestable without DNA. The germline gives CDR1 SGHAT, CDR2 FQDESV (reference sequence). The CDR3 has 14 residues.

This chain links TRBV25-1 with TRBJ2-1. The germline CDR1 and CDR2 sequences are MGHDK and SYGVNS. The CDR3 has 14 amino acids. This CDR3 is CASSEWVANNEQFF.